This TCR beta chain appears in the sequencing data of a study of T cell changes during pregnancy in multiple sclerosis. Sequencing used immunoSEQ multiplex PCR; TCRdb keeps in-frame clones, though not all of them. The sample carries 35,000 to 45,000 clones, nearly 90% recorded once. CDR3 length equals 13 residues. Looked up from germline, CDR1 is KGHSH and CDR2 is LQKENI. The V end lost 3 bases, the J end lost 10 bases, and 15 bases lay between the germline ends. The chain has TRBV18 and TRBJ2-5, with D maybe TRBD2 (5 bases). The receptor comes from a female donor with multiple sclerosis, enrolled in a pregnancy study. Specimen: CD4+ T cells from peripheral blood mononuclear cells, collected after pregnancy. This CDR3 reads CASSPSTLRGQYF. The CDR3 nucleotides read TGTGCCAGCTCACCGTCGACCCTCCGGGGCCAGTACTTC.